This TCR beta chain was identified during a study of breast tumors, draining lymph nodes, adjacent tissues. Study-level findings and limits: Luminal-like breast cancer showed significantly higher tumor–nontumor repertoire similarity than basal-like. Data fit most tumor T cells coming from lymph node, expanding in tumor. Compared with lymph nodes, tumors were less diverse; compared with nontumor tissue, more.

This clonotype was found many times. The antigen is unknown. V lost 0 bases to trimming and J lost 5 bases, with 5 bases between them. CDR1 and CDR2 (germline): LGHNA, YNFKEQ. This CDR3 contains 13 residues. Via MiXCR, TCRdb re-called the multiplex PCR reads, giving one row per CDR3 protein. The sample records roughly 70,000 distinct CDR3 sequences, around two fifths being singletons. Sequencing used breast tumor tissue. The source of this sequence is a female donor with breast cancer. Some clones in this sample may be carry-over from other donors' samples. The chain is built from TRBV4-2 and TRBJ1-5; D gene unclear. The CDR3 here is CASSQDTYQPQHF. The CDR3 region has the DNA TGTGCCAGCAGCCAAGATACCTATCAGCCCCAGCATTTT.